These T cell receptor beta chains were read from a single sample in a study of shared clonotypes between healthy human individuals. The assay was immunoSEQ multiplex PCR, and TCRdb's table has in-frame clones only and misses some. The repertoire holds about 2.1 million clones, approximately 94% seen once, with under 2% in the top ten. Sequenced sample: naive CD8+ T cells from PBMCs. Receptors originate from a man aged 18 to 35 in good health. Some clones in this sample may be carry-over from other donors' samples. Each CDR3 is given with its conserved first and last residue. Fields, in order: J gene, V gene, clone size, D gene, CDR3 protein, CDR3 DNA. A D gene is named only where the DNA matches it firmly. Size tells how often a clone was seen (once, few, many) or the class of an expanded clone, and some rows leave it out.

>TRBJ2-7|TRBV7-8|.|.
CASSQRGVSYEQYF
TGTGCCAGCAGCCAGAGAGGCGTTTCCTACGAGCAGTACTTC
>TRBJ2-1|TRBV6-5|.|.
CASGYSGSYNEQFF
TGTGCCAGCGGTTACTCTGGTAGCTACAATGAGCAGTTCTTC
>TRBJ1-2|TRBV9|.|TRBD1
CASSAPPDRVDYGYTF
TGTGCCAGCAGCGCCCCACCGGACAGGGTAGACTATGGCTACACCTTC
>TRBJ1-1|TRBV5-1|few|TRBD1
CASSPGTGYAPNTEAFF
TGCGCCAGCAGCCCAGGGACAGGGTACGCCCCGAACACTGAAGCTTTCTTT
>TRBJ2-1|TRBV11-3|.|TRBD2
CASSGAGLTSGKYNEQFF
TGTGCCAGCAGCGGGGCAGGGTTGACTAGCGGGAAATACAATGAGCAGTTCTTC
>TRBJ2-7|TRBV2|.|.
CASMRDIATYEQYF
TGTGCCAGCATGAGGGACATCGCTACCTACGAGCAGTACTTC
>TRBJ2-7|TRBV28|.|.
CASSYYISKLTYEQYF
TGTGCCAGCAGTTACTACATCAGCAAGTTAACCTACGAGCAGTACTTC
>TRBJ2-7|TRBV4-1|.|.
CASSQGQEQYF
TGCGCCAGCAGCCAAGGACAGGAGCAGTACTTC
>TRBJ1-6|TRBV4-2|.|.
CASSQSLGGVVNSPLHF
TGTGCCAGCAGCCAATCTCTAGGGGGAGTTGTCAATTCACCCCTCCACTTT
>TRBJ2-3|TRBV4-1|once|TRBD2
CASSQDPEASGSPDTQYF
TGCGCCAGCAGCCAAGATCCCGAGGCTAGCGGGAGCCCAGATACGCAGTATTTT
>TRBJ2-7|TRBV29-1|.|.
CSVVAASYEQYF
TGCAGCGTTGTCGCAGCGAGCTACGAGCAGTACTTC
>TRBJ2-5|TRBV6-6|once|TRBD1
CASSYTGVQETQYF
TGTGCCAGCAGTTATACAGGGGTACAAGAGACCCAGTACTTC
>TRBJ1-2|TRBV19|.|.
CASRFIFNYGYTF
TGTGCCAGTAGATTTATCTTTAACTATGGCTACACCTTC
>TRBJ2-7|TRBV7-9|.|TRBD1
CASRGTGYYEQYF
TGTGCCAGCAGAGGGACAGGGTACTACGAGCAGTACTTC
>TRBJ2-3|TRBV13|.|.
CASSFEGTSSTDTQYF
TGTGCCAGCAGCTTCGAGGGGACTTCTAGCACAGATACGCAGTATTTT
>TRBJ2-5|TRBV25-1|.|TRBD1
CASSFRPGQGYETQYF
TGTGCCAGCAGTTTTCGTCCGGGACAGGGGTACGAGACCCAGTACTTC
>TRBJ2-2|TRBV15|.|.
CATSYRANTGELFF
TGTGCCACCAGCTACAGGGCTAACACCGGGGAGCTGTTTTTT
>TRBJ2-5|TRBV28|.|TRBD2
CASSLTLPEAGTSGGGETQYF
TGTGCCAGCAGTTTAACCCTGCCGGAGGCCGGGACTAGCGGAGGGGGGGAGACCCAGTACTTC
>TRBJ2-7|TRBV5-4|.|TRBD1
CASSIGQGSYEQYF
TGTGCCAGCAGCATAGGACAGGGTTCCTACGAGCAGTACTTC
>TRBJ1-2|TRBV28|.|.
CASSYTGGYTF
TGTGCCAGCAGCTATACAGGAGGCTACACCTTC
>TRBJ1-3|TRBV30|.|.
CAWSIRMYTIYF
TGTGCCTGGTCCATTCGGATGTACACCATATATTTT
>TRBJ2-3|TRBV5-4|once|TRBD1
CASSGRDREDTQYF
TGTGCCAGCAGCGGCCGGGACAGGGAGGATACGCAGTATTTT
>TRBJ2-7|TRBV13|.|.
CASSLLMQREQYF
TGTGCCAGCAGCTTATTAATGCAACGGGAGCAGTACTTC
>TRBJ2-7|TRBV9|once|.
CASSPGSETYEQYF
TGTGCCAGCAGCCCGGGATCGGAAACTTACGAGCAGTACTTC